Below are 32 T cell receptor beta chains sequenced from a single sample in a study of vaccination effects on CD4 cells after COVID-19. Clones were read by immunoSEQ multiplex PCR, and TCRdb kept only the in-frame ones, dropping some. The repertoire includes over 80,000 clones, roughly 80% of them detected once, and about 1% sits in the top ten. These TCRs' antigens remain unknown. In the ViraFEST assay, antigen-specific CD4+ clonotypes were identified by expansion after peptide-pool stimulation. Following an approximately eleven-day culture, CD4+ T cells were purified. Participants got two doses of BNT162b2 or mRNA-1273 vaccine. This specimen was CD4+ T cells from PBMCs cultured with HCoV-OC43 spike peptides, taken after COVID-19 vaccination. Subset indicated: HCoV-OC43 spike overlapping peptide pool stimulation. The receptors stem from a human donor who received a COVID-19 vaccine.

The chain's CDR3 is CASSQDGANYGYTF. The DNA for the CDR3 is TGTGCCAGCAGCCAAGACGGGGCTAACTATGGCTACACCTTC. The rearrangement joins TRBV4-2 to TRBJ1-2; D gene unclear. The V and J ends lost 0 bases and 0 bases respectively, with 5 bases between them. This CDR3 spans 14 amino acids. Per germline, CDR1 LGHNA and CDR2 YNFKEQ.

CDR3 in amino acids: CASSLGGANQPQHF. As DNA, the CDR3 is TGCGCCAGCAGCTTGGGAGGAGCCAATCAGCCCCAGCATTTT. This chain links TRBV5-1 with TRBJ1-5; no firm D call. V gave up 0 bases and J gave up 3 bases, with 7 bases separating them. Germline assignment: CDR1 SGHRS and CDR2 YFSETQ. The CDR3 spans 14 residues.

The CDR3 spells CASSVGDFGETQYF. In DNA form, the CDR3 reads TGTGCCAGCTCAGTAGGGGATTTTGGAGAGACCCAGTACTTC. The chain uses TRBV18 and TRBJ2-5; D perhaps matches TRBD1 (5 bases). The germline V gene encodes CDR1 KGHSH and CDR2 LQKENI. This CDR3 region has 14 residues. Trimming pared 5 bases from V and 4 bases from J, leaving 14 bases between.

The chain links TRBV12-3 or TRBV12-4 to TRBJ1-2; maybe TRBD1 (6 bases). V was pared by 8 bases and J by 7 bases, with 11 bases between. This CDR3 has 11 amino acids. The CDR3 DNA sequence: TGTGCCAGCCGGACAGCAAGTGGCTACACCTTC. Translating gives CASRTASGYTF.

The chain recombines TRBV19 with TRBJ1-1, with 11 bases lining up with TRBD1. CDR1 and CDR2 from the germline V gene are LNHDA and SQIVND (reference sequence). The CDR3 runs 14 residues. V shed 5 bases and J 3 bases; nucleotides not matched to a gene: 2. The CDR3 DNA follows: TGTGCCAGTAGTGGACAGGGGGCACACACTGAAGCTTTCTTT. Residues: CASSGQGAHTEAFF.

The J gene is TRBJ2-3, the V gene TRBV6-4, with TRBD1 identical over 8 bases. Looked up from germline, CDR1 is MRHNA and CDR2 is SNTAGT. This CDR3 is built from 14 residues. The trim removed 10 bases at V and 4 bases at J, leaving 10 bases unmatched. CDR3 DNA: TGTGCCACGTCAAGCAGGGGGCGATCAGATACGCAGTATTTT. Translation: CATSSRGRSDTQYF.

Only one count was recorded for this clone. J is TRBJ1-1 and V is TRBV5-1; no clear D. The CDR3 sequence is 13 residues long. Per the germline V gene, CDR1 is SGHRS and CDR2 is YFSETQ. V was trimmed by 1 base and J by 3 bases, leaving 7 bases between them. The CDR3 here is CASSLTVDTEAFF. As DNA, the CDR3 is TGCGCCAGCAGCTTGACAGTGGACACTGAAGCTTTCTTT.

The chain uses TRBV5-4 and TRBJ2-2; D is unresolved. This CDR3 has 13 amino acids. Germline-derived CDR1 and CDR2 are SGHNT and YYREEE (reference sequence). The V end was cut by 2 bases, the J end by 5 bases, with 7 bases between. The CDR3, as DNA: TGTGCCAGCAGCTTAACCGAAACCGGGGAGCTGTTTTTT. It codes for CASSLTETGELFF.

The V call is TRBV7-2, the J call TRBJ2-5; 16 nucleotides agree with TRBD2. CDR3 length: 16 amino acids. Germline V lookup: CDR1 SGHTA, CDR2 FQGNSA. Trimming took 4 bases from V and 7 from J; bases not matched to a gene: 6. DNA for the CDR3: TGTGCCAGCAGCTCCGGGACTAGCGGGGGGGCCATGACCCAGTACTTC. It translates to CASSSGTSGGAMTQYF.

The chain carries TRBV29-1 and TRBJ2-4; no firm D call. CDR1 and CDR2 from the germline V gene are SQVTM and ANQGSEA. The CDR3 runs 13 residues. V lost 2 bases to trimming and J lost 7 bases, with 12 bases between them. The CDR3 nucleotides are TGCAGCGTTGAAAACTCCCCCGCGAACATTCAGTACTTC. Translation: CSVENSPANIQYF.

The chain employs TRBV6-5 and TRBJ2-7; D gene ambiguous. Deletions cut 0 bases from V and 3 bases from J, with 12 bases between. CDR1 is MNHEY and CDR2 is SVGAGI in the germline V gene. The CDR3 loop spans 15 amino acids. The CDR3 loop is CASSYSRELLYEQYV. In DNA, the CDR3 is TGTGCCAGCAGTTACTCAAGGGAATTACTCTACGAGCAGTACGTC.

The rearrangement joins TRBV6-2 or TRBV6-3 to TRBJ2-7; TRBD2 is a possible D gene (5 bases). Germline CDR1 is MNHEY and CDR2 is SVGEGT. This CDR3 is built from 15 residues. Trimming removed 2 bases from V and 0 bases from J, with 11 bases in between. CDR3 in amino acids: CASSYKGSGSYEQYV. CDR3 bases: TGTGCCAGCAGTTACAAGGGAAGCGGCTCCTACGAGCAGTACGTC.

This chain joins TRBV19 and TRBJ1-2, with a tentative D call TRBD1 (6 bases). Looked up from germline, CDR1 is LNHDA and CDR2 is SQIVND (reference sequence). This CDR3 has 14 residues. V lost 6 bases, J lost 2 bases, and 13 bases lay in between. Written as DNA, the CDR3 is TGTGCCAGTAGAGCCACAGGGTCCAACTATGGCTACACCTTC. It codes for CASRATGSNYGYTF. The full variable domain, with the rest looked up from reference TRBV19 and TRBJ1-2, is DGGITQSPKYLFRKEGQNVTLSCEQNLNHDAMYWYRQDPGQGLRLIYYSQIVNDFQKGDIAEGYSVSREKKESFPLTVTSAQKNPTAFYLCASRATGSNYGYTFGSGTRLTVV.

The chain couples TRBV3-1 (or the pseudogene TRBV3-2) to TRBJ1-2; 9 bases fit TRBD1. J was trimmed by 8 bases and V by 4 bases; bases with no gene match: 8. The CDR3 spans 14 residues. Germline CDR1 reads LGHDT; CDR2 reads YNNKEL (reference sequence). The CDR3 nucleotides read TGTGCCAGCAGCCCTCGACAGGGGGAAGGGGGCTACACCTTC. This translates into CASSPRQGEGGYTF.

This chain connects TRBV6-4 to TRBJ2-3; D might be TRBD2 (6 bases). The CDR3 has 13 amino acids. The V gene's germline CDR1 is MRHNA and CDR2 SNTAGT. V gave up 8 bases and J gave up 3 bases, with 12 bases separating them. This CDR3 is CASGTTRTDTQYF. In DNA form, the CDR3 reads TGTGCCAGCGGAACGACTAGAACAGATACGCAGTATTTT.

In its sample, this clone was seen once. This sequence joins TRBV12-5 and TRBJ2-6; 9 nucleotides match TRBD1. Looked up from germline, CDR1 is LGHNT and CDR2 is FRNRAP. V shed 2 bases, J shed 2 bases, and the junction held 4 bases outside the gene matches. The CDR3 length is 17 residues. The CDR3 DNA follows: TGTGCTAGTGGTTTGTTAAGGACAGGGGCTGGGGCCAACGTCCTGACTTTC. This codes for CASGLLRTGAGANVLTF.

The CDR3: CASSFTLLAEAFF. The CDR3 DNA reads TGTGCCAGCAGTTTTACCCTTTTAGCTGAAGCTTTCTTT. V gene TRBV27 combines with J gene TRBJ1-1; D gene uncertain. Looked up from germline, CDR1 is MNHEY and CDR2 is SMNVEV (reference sequence). Trimming pared 3 bases from V and 6 bases from J, leaving 11 bases between. CDR3 length: 13 amino acids.

This chain links TRBV4-1 with TRBJ1-5; TRBD1 aligns across 7 bases. V lost 0 bases and J lost 12; bases outside the gene matches: 11. This CDR3 is built from 15 residues. The germline gives CDR1 MGHRA, CDR2 YSYEKL. DNA for the CDR3: TGCGCCAGCAGCCAAGATGGCGGGACAGCCAAACTCCAGCATTTT. This encodes CASSQDGGTAKLQHF.

This rearrangement joins TRBV27 to TRBJ2-6; D not resolved. This CDR3 region has 13 residues. Trimming left V 4 bases short and J 5 bases short, with 6 bases between. Looked up from germline, CDR1 is MNHEY and CDR2 is SMNVEV (reference sequence). Here the CDR3 DNA reads TGTGCCAGCAGTTCGGCTAGGGCCAACGTCCTGACTTTC. Protein: CASSSARANVLTF.

The gene calls are TRBV5-1 and TRBJ1-1; 8 bases match TRBD1. V shed 9 bases, J shed 1 base, and the junction held 8 bases outside the gene matches. Germline V CDR1 and CDR2: SGHRS, YFSETQ. The length of the CDR3 is 14 residues. CDR3 DNA: TGCGCCACCTGTACAGGGGGACCGAACACTGAAGCTTTCTTT. This codes for CATCTGGPNTEAFF.

The rearrangement uses TRBV5-1 and TRBJ2-2; D is unclear. The CDR3 length is 13 residues. Germline assignment: CDR1 SGHRS and CDR2 YFSETQ. The V gene lost 0 bases and the J gene lost 4 bases, with 4 bases spanning the gap. CDR3 region: CASSLDGTGELFF. CDR3 DNA: TGCGCCAGCAGCTTGGACGGCACCGGGGAGCTGTTTTTT.

The rearrangement joins TRBV3-1 (or the pseudogene TRBV3-2) to TRBJ2-5; D remains unclear. Trimming left V 0 bases short and J 4 bases short, with 9 bases between. The CDR3 is made up of 14 amino acids. CDR1 is LGHDT, CDR2 YNNKEL, per germline (reference sequence). The CDR3, as DNA: TGTGCCAGCAGCCAAGATAGGAGATTAGAGACCCAGTACTTC. This codes for CASSQDRRLETQYF.

This clone was detected only once. The J gene is TRBJ1-4, the V gene TRBV28, with a tentative D call TRBD1 (6 bases). The CDR3 spans 13 residues. With 6 bases removed from V and 7 bases from J, the gap between germline ends came to 12 bases. Germline V CDR1 and CDR2: MDHEN, SYDVKM. As DNA, the CDR3 is TGTGCCAGCAGACCTACAGGGAGTGAAAAACTGTTTTTT. This gives the protein CASRPTGSEKLFF.

The chain's CDR3 is CASSLRGQGVTEAFF. Here the CDR3 DNA reads TGCGCCAGCAGCTTAAGAGGACAGGGGGTGACTGAAGCTTTCTTT. The chain joins TRBV5-1 to TRBJ1-1; 10 bases are shared with TRBD1. This CDR3 comprises 15 residues. Germline V CDR1 and CDR2: SGHRS, YFSETQ. With 2 bases clipped from V and 5 bases from J, the junction kept 6 bases outside the gene matches.

There are a few counts of this clone. The chain carries TRBV21-1 and TRBJ2-3; the listed D gene, TRBD1, was not tested against the DNA. TRBV21-1 has pseudogene status. The CDR3 has 17 amino acids. This chain's CDR3 is CASSKVKRQGSPDTQYF. As DNA, the CDR3 is TGTGCCAGCAGCAAAGTGAAGAGACAGGGGTCCCCAGATACGCAGTATTTT.

This clone has a handful of counts. The chain couples TRBV9 to TRBJ2-3; D assignment may be TRBD1 or TRBD2 (6 bases each). V was cut by 0 bases and J by 5 bases, with 16 bases left in between. Germline V gene lookup returns CDR1 SGDLS and CDR2 YYNGEE. This CDR3 comprises 16 residues. This CDR3 is CASSVAPGGEIDTQYF. The CDR3 DNA reads TGTGCCAGCAGCGTAGCGCCCGGGGGCGAAATAGATACGCAGTATTTT. The variable domain in full, completed from reference TRBV9 and TRBJ2-3, reads DSGVTQTPKHLITATGQRVTLRCSPRSGDLSVYWYQQSLDQGLQFLIQYYNGEERAKGNILERFSAQQFPDLHSELNLSSLELGDSALYFCASSVAPGGEIDTQYFGPGTRLTVL.

This chain connects TRBV7-8 to TRBJ2-2; 7 nucleotides match TRBD1. From germline, CDR1 is SGHVS and CDR2 FQNEAQ. The V and J ends lost 1 base and 6 bases, in that order; junction bases with no gene match: 8. The CDR3 totals 16 residues. CDR3 nucleotides: TGTGCCAGCAGCTTAGTACCGGGACAGCCGTCCGGGGAGCTGTTTTTT. This gives the protein CASSLVPGQPSGELFF.

The CDR3 DNA is TGTGCCAGCAGCTTAAACCCTCGAGTAATCACAGATACGCAGTATTTT. It is translated as CASSLNPRVITDTQYF. This chain joins TRBV7-3 and TRBJ2-3, with D hard to call. V dropped 1 base and J dropped 2 bases, with 13 bases sitting between them. In germline, CDR1 is SGHTA, CDR2 FQGTGA. The length of the CDR3 is 16 residues.

This chain links TRBV6-4 with TRBJ2-3, with a tentative D call TRBD2 (6 bases). Germline V gives CDR1 MRHNA, CDR2 SNTAGT. The V end lost 6 bases, the J end lost 3 bases, and 13 bases lay between the germline ends. The CDR3 runs to 14 residues. As DNA, the CDR3 is TGTGCCAGCAGCCGGGACTTCGGGACAGATACGCAGTATTTT. Amino acid sequence: CASSRDFGTDTQYF.

This chain joins TRBV3-1 (or the pseudogene TRBV3-2) and TRBJ2-2, with D maybe TRBD1 (6 bases). V dropped 4 bases and J dropped 4 bases, with 16 bases sitting between them. CDR1 is LGHDT and CDR2 is YNNKEL in the germline V gene (reference sequence). The CDR3 contains 16 residues. The CDR3 sequence is CASSPKPGVITGELFF. The CDR3 bases are TGTGCCAGCAGCCCTAAGCCAGGGGTTATCACCGGGGAGCTGTTTTTT.

The gene calls are TRBV10-1 and TRBJ1-6; weak D call: TRBD1 (6 bases). There are 13 residues in the CDR3. The ends were cut back, 4 bases at V and 15 bases at J, with 16 bases in the middle. Germline CDR1 WNHNN, CDR2 SYGVQD (reference sequence). CDR3 region: CASSAYPGEVLHF. CDR3 nucleotide sequence: TGCGCCAGCAGTGCGTATCCAGGGGAAGTCCTCCACTTT.

V gene TRBV4-3 combines with J gene TRBJ2-3, with a weak D call TRBD1 (5 bases). CDR1 and CDR2 from the germline V gene are LGHNA and YSLEER. This CDR3 region has 13 residues. The V and J ends lost 4 bases and 6 bases respectively, with 11 bases between them. This CDR3 reads CASSPRTTDTQYF. DNA of the CDR3: TGCGCCAGCAGCCCCAGGACAACGGATACGCAGTATTTT.